This T cell receptor (beta chain) was sequenced during a study of preoperative IRX-2 immunotherapy in early breast cancer. Sequenced by immunoSEQ multiplex PCR; TCRdb stores in-frame clones only, minus some. The sample consists of about 10,000 clones, over 80% of them appearing once. Sample treatment: preoperative locoregional IRX-2 cytokine immunotherapy. This phase Ib study tested locoregional IRX-2 cytokine immunotherapy given before surgery. CDR3 length: 14 amino acids. The V gene's germline CDR1 is SGHRS and CDR2 YFSETQ. V lost 0 bases and J lost 7; bases outside the gene matches: 2. The sample here was lymph node tissue, taken before IRX-2 immunotherapy. The gene calls are TRBV5-1 and TRBJ1-5, with 9 positions matching TRBD1. This clonotype originated in a human donor with breast cancer. In DNA, the CDR3 is TGCGCCAGCAGCTTGGGGGGGACAGGGCAGCCCCAGCATTTT. Protein sequence: CASSLGGTGQPQHF.